These 3 T cell receptor beta chains came from one sample sequenced in a study of T cells in Graves' hyperthyroidism and ophthalmopathy. RNA transcripts provided the source from which TCR beta CDR3 regions were amplified. Researchers ran a first-round RT-PCR on the TCR CDR3 using the HTBI primer set. TCRdb called the multiplex PCR reads again in MiXCR, with one record for every CDR3 protein. The repertoire holds roughly 290,000 distinct CDR3 sequences, with 12% to 15% as singletons. Sequencing was carried out using blood. These receptors were obtained from a woman aged 40 to 50 with Graves' hyperthyroidism.

This clonotype was found a few times. The CDR3 is CASSRGTGLEANEQFF. For the CDR3, the DNA is TGTGCCAGCAGCCGAGGAACAGGGCTAGAAGCGAATGAGCAGTTCTTC. The rearrangement joins TRBV4-2 to TRBJ2-1, with a tentative D call TRBD1 (6 bases). The germline V gene encodes CDR1 LGHNA and CDR2 YNFKEQ. CDR3 length: 16 residues. Trimming took 4 bases from V and 7 from J, leaving 20 bases between them.

In this sample, this clonotype turned up once. At one end the junction does not follow the germline gene, possibly because of a read error. The chain joins TRBV12-5 to TRBJ2-1, with D possibly being TRBD1 (6 bases). The CDR3 runs to 15 residues. Germline-derived CDR1 and CDR2 are LGHNT and FRNRAP. CDR3 sequence (DNA): TGTGCTAGTGGTATAACACAGGGTTCCTACAATGAGCAGCTCTTC. Its translation is CASGITQGSYNEQLF.

The sample holds many counts of this clonotype. The CDR3 loop is CASKKLTLNTEAFF. The CDR3, as DNA: TGTGCCAGCAAAAAGCTGACCCTGAACACTGAAGCTTTCTTT. This chain joins TRBV2 and TRBJ1-1; unclear D gene. CDR1 SNHLY and CDR2 FYNNEI come from the germline V gene. The V and J ends lost 7 bases and 0 bases respectively, with 12 bases between them. This CDR3 has 14 amino acids.